Given below is one T cell receptor beta chain in context. The sample belongs to a study of blood T cell repertoires in COVID-19. As for the study in general: Sites in the United States, Italy and Spain provided acute and convalescent COVID-19 samples.

Germline-derived CDR1 and CDR2 are SGHAT and FQNNGV. V dropped 8 bases and J dropped 1 base, with 12 bases sitting between them. This CDR3 contains 14 residues. In the authors' workflow: Researchers report that nucleated cell counts were estimated from reference gene primer amplification. Produced via immunoSEQ multiplex PCR; TCRdb's table is partial and in-frame only. The DNA gave D and trimming, while V, J and clone size come from that table. The sample lists around 150,000 clones, more than 75% occurring once. The sequenced sample was peripheral blood. The chain couples TRBV11-2 to TRBJ1-3, with a weak D call TRBD1 (5 bases). The sequence was collected from a man in his 60s with active or convalescent COVID-19. CDR3 sequence reads: CASGQQGSGNTIYF. The CDR3 nucleotides read TGTGCCAGCGGCCAGCAGGGTTCTGGAAACACCATATATTTT.